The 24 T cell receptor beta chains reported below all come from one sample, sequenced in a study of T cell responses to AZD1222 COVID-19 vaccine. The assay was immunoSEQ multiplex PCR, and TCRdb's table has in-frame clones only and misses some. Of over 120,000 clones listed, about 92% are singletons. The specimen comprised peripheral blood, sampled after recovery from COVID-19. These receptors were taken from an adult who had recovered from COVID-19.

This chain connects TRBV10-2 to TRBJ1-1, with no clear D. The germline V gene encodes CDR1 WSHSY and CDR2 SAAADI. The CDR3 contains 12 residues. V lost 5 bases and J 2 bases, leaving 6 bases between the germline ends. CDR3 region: CASSYRNTEAFF. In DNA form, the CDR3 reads TGCGCCAGCAGTTACAGAAACACTGAAGCTTTCTTT.

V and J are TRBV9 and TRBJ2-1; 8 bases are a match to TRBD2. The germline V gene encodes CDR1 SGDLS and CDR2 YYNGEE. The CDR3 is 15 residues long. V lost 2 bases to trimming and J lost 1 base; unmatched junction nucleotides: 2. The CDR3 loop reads CASSVTSGSYNEQFF. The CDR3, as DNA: TGTGCCAGCAGCGTCACTAGCGGATCCTACAATGAGCAGTTCTTC.

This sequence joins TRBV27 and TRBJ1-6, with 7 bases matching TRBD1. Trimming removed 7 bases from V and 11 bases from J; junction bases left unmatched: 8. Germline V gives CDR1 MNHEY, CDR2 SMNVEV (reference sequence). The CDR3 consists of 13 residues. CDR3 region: CASKFEGATPLHF. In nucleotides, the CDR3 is TGTGCCAGCAAATTTGAGGGGGCCACACCCCTCCACTTT.

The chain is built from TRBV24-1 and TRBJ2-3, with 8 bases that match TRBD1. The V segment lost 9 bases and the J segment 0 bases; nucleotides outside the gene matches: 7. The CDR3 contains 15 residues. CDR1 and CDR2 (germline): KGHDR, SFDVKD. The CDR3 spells CATRKTGVSTDTQYF. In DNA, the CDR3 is TGTGCCACCCGAAAGACAGGGGTTAGCACAGATACGCAGTATTTT.

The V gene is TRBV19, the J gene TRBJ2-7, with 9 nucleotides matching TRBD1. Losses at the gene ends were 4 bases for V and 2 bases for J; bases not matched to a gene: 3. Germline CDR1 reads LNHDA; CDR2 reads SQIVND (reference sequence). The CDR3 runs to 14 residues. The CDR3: CASSTRQGAYEQYF. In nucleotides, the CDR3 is TGTGCCAGTAGTACCCGACAGGGGGCCTACGAGCAGTACTTC. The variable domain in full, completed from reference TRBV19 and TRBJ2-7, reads DGGITQSPKYLFRKEGQNVTLSCEQNLNHDAMYWYRQDPGQGLRLIYYSQIVNDFQKGDIAEGYSVSREKKESFPLTVTSAQKNPTAFYLCASSTRQGAYEQYFGPGTRLTVT.

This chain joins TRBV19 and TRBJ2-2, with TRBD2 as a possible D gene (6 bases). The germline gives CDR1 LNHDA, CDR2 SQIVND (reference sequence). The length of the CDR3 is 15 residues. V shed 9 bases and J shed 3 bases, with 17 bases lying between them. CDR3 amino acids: CASQMGLGYTGELFF. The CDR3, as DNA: TGTGCCAGCCAAATGGGACTGGGTTACACCGGGGAGCTGTTTTTT.

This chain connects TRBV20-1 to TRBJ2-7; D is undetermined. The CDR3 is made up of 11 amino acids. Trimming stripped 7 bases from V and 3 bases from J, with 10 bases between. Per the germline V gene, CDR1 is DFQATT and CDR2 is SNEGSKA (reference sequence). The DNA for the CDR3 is TGCAGTGGTCACAGCGACTACGAGCAGTACTTC. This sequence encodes CSGHSDYEQYF.

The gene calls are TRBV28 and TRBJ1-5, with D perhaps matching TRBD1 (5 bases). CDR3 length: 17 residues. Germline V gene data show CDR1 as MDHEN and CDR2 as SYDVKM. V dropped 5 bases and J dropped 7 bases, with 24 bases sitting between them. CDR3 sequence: CASSPAPGWGPDQPQHF. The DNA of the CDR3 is TGTGCCAGCAGTCCGGCGCCGGGGTGGGGACCTGACCAGCCCCAGCATTTT.

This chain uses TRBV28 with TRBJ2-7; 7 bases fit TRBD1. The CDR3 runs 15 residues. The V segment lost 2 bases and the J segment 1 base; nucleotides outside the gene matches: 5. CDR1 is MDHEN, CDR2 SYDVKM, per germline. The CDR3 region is CASSLAGGFSYEQYF. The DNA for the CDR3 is TGTGCCAGCAGTTTAGCAGGGGGTTTTTCCTACGAGCAGTACTTC.

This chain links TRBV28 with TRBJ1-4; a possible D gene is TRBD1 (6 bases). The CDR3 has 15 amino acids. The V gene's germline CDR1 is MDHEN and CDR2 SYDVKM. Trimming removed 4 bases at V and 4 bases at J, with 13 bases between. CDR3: CASSSPDRINEKLFF. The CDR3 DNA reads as TGTGCCAGCAGTTCCCCAGACAGGATTAATGAAAAACTGTTTTTT.

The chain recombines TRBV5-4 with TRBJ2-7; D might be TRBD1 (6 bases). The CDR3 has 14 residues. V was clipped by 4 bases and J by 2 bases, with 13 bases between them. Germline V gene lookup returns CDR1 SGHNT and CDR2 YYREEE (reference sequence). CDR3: CASSPQGSTYEQYF. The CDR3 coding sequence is TGTGCCAGCAGCCCACAGGGATCTACCTACGAGCAGTACTTC.

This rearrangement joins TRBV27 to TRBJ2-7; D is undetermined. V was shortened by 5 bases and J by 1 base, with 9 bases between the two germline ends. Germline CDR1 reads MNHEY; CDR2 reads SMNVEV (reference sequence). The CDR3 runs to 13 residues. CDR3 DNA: TGTGCCAGCAGTCCCCTGGGATCCTACGAGCAGTACTTC. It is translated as CASSPLGSYEQYF.

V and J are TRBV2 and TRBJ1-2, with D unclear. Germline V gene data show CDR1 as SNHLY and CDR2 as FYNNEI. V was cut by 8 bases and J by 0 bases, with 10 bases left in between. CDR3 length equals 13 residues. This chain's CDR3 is CASGREANYGYTF. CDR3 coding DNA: TGTGCCAGCGGGAGGGAAGCTAACTATGGCTACACCTTC.

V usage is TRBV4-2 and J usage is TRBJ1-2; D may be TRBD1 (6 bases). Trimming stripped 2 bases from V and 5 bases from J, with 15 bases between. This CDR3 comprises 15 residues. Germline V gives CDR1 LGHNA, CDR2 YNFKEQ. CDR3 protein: CASSQRGLGTYGYTF. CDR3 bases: TGTGCCAGCAGCCAAAGGGGGTTAGGTACTTATGGCTACACCTTC.

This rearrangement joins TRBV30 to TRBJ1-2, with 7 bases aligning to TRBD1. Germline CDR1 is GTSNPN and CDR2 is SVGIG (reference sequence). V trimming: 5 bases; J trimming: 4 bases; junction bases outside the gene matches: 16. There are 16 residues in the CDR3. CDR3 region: CAWGRDRVLRGYGYTF. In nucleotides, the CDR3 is TGTGCCTGGGGCCGGGACAGAGTTCTAAGGGGCTATGGCTACACCTTC.

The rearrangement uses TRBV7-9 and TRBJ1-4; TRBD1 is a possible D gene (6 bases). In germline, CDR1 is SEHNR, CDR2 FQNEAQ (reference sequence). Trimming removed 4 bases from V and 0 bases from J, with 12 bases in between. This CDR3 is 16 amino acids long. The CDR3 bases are TGTGCCAGCAGCTCTACAGGGTTAGCAACTAATGAAAAACTGTTTTTT. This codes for CASSSTGLATNEKLFF. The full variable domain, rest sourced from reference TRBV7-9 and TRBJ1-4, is DTGVSQNPRHKITKRGQNVTFRCDPISEHNRLYWYRQTLGQGPEFLTYFQNEAQLEKSRLLSDRFSAERPKGSFSTLEIQRTEQGDSAMYLCASSSTGLATNEKLFFGSGTQLSVL.

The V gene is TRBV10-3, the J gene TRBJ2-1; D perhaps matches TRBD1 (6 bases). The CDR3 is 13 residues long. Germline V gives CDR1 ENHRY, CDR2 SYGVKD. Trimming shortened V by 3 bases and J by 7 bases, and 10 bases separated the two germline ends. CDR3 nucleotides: TGTGCCATCAGTGATGACAGGCGGAATGAGCAGTTCTTC. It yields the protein CAISDDRRNEQFF.

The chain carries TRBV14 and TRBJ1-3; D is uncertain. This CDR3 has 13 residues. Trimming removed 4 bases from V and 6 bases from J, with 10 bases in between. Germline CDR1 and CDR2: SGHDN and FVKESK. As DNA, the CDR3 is TGTGCCAGCAGCCCCCGAAACACAAACACCATATATTTT. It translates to CASSPRNTNTIYF.

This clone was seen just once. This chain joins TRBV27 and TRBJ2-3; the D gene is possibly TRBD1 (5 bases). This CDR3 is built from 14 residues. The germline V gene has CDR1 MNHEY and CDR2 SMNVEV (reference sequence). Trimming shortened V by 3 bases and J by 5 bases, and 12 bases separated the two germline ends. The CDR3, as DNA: TGTGCCAGCAGTTTCACCGAAAGGGGAGATACGCAGTATTTT. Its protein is CASSFTERGDTQYF.

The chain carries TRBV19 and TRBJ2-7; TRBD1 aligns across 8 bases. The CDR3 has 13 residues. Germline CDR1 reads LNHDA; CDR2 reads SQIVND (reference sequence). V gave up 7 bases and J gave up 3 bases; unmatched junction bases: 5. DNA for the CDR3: TGTGCCAGTACCGGACAGGGTCTCTACGAGCAGTACTTC. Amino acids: CASTGQGLYEQYF.

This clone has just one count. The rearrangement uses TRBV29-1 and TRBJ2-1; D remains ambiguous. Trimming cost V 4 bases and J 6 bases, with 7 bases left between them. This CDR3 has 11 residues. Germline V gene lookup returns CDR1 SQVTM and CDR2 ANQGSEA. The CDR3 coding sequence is TGCAGCGTTGGGTATCCCAATGAGCAGTTCTTC. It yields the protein CSVGYPNEQFF.

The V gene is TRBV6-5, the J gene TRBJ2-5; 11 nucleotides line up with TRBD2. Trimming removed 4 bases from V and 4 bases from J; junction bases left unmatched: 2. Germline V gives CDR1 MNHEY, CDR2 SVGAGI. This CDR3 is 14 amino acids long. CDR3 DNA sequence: TGTGCCAGCAGTTGGCTAGCGGGGGGAGAGACCCAGTACTTC. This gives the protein CASSWLAGGETQYF.

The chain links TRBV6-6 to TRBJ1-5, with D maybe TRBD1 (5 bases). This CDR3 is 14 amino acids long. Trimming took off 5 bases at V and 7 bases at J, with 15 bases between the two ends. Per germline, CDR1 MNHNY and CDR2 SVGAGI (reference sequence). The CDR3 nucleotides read TGTGCCAGCAGTACCATTGCGGGGGACCAGCCCCAGCATTTT. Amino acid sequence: CASSTIAGDQPQHF.

The CDR3: CATFSGRESDTQYF. The CDR3 bases are TGTGCCACCTTTAGCGGGAGGGAGTCAGATACGCAGTATTTT. The chain joins TRBV6-5 to TRBJ2-3, with TRBD2 matching over 11 bases. CDR1 is MNHEY, CDR2 SVGAGI, per germline. V shed 10 bases, J shed 4 bases, and the junction held 7 bases outside the gene matches. The CDR3 consists of 14 residues.